This T cell receptor beta chain comes out of a study of blood T cell repertoires in COVID-19. For the study at large: Whether acute or convalescent, the COVID-19 samples came from the United States, Italy and Spain.

Trimming removed 5 bases from V and 0 bases from J, with 11 bases in between. CDR1 is SQVTM, CDR2 ANQGSEA, per germline. This CDR3 is 13 amino acids long. Per the authors' pipeline: Estimation of nucleated cell counts was performed using reference gene primer amplification. Only in-frame clones appear in the TCRdb table, and some are missing; sequencing was by immunoSEQ multiplex PCR. Clone size and V and J calls were adopted from that table, with D and trimming inferred from the DNA. Of some 70,000 clones in the sample, 75% to 90% were seen once. This receptor was taken from a man in his fifties with COVID-19, enrolled during active disease. Sequenced material: peripheral blood. V gene TRBV29-1 combines with J gene TRBJ2-7; D is perhaps TRBD2 (6 bases). CDR3 loop: CSVRRGLSYEQYF. CDR3 bases: TGCAGCGTTAGGAGGGGCCTCTCCTACGAGCAGTACTTC.